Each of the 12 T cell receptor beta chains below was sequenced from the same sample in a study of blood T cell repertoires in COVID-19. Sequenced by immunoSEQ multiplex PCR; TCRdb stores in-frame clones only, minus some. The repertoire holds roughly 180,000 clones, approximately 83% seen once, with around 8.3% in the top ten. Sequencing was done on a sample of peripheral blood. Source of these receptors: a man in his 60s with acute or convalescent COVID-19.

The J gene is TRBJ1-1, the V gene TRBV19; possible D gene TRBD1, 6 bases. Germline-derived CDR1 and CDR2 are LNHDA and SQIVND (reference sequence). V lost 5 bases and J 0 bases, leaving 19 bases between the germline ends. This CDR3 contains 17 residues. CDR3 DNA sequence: TGTGCCAGTAGTCGGGACACCCGGCGTGTTGTGAACACTGAAGCTTTCTTT. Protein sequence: CASSRDTRRVVNTEAFF.

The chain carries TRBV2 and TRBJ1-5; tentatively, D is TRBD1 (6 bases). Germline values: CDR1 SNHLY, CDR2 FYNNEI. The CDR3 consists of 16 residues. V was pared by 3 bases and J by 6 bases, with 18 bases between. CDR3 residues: CASSENGYRVGQPQHF. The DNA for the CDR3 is TGTGCCAGCAGTGAGAACGGGTACAGGGTTGGTCAGCCCCAGCATTTT.

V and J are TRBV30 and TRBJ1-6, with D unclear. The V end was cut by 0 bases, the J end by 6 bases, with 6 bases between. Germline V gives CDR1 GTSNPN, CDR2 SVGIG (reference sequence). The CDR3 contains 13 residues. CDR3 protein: CAWSVMSNSPLHF. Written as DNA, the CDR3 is TGTGCCTGGAGTGTGATGAGTAATTCACCCCTCCACTTT.

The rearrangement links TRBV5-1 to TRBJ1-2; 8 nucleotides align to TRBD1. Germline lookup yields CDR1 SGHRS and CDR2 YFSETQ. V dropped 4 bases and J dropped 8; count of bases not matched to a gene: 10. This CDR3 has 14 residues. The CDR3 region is CASSTPGTGEGYTF. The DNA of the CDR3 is TGCGCCAGCAGCACCCCCGGGACAGGAGAGGGCTACACCTTC.

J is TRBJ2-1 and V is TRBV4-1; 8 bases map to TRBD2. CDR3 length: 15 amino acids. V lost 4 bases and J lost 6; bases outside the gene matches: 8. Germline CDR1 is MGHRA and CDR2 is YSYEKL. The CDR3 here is CASSRGAGGVNEQFF. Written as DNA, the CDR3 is TGCGCCAGCAGCCGGGGGGCGGGAGGAGTCAATGAGCAGTTCTTC.

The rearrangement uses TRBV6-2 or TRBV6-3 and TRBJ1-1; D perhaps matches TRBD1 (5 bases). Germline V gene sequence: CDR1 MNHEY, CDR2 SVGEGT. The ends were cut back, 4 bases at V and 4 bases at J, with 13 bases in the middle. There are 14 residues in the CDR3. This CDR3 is CASSSMTGGTEAFF. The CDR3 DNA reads TGTGCCAGCAGTTCGATGACCGGGGGCACTGAAGCTTTCTTT.

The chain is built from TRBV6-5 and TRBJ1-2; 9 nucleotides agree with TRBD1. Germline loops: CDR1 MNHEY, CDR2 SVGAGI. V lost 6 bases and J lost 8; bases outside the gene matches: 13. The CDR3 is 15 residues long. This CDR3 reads CASRDPGMDRGGYTF. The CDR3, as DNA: TGTGCCAGCAGAGACCCAGGAATGGACAGGGGAGGCTACACCTTC.

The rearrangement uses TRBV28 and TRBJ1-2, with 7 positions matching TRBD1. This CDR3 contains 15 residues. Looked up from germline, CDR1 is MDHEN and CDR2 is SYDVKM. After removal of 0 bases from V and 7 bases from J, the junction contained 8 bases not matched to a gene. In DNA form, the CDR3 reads TGTGCCAGCAGTTTATGGGAGGGGGCGTTCGGTGGCTACACCTTC. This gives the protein CASSLWEGAFGGYTF.

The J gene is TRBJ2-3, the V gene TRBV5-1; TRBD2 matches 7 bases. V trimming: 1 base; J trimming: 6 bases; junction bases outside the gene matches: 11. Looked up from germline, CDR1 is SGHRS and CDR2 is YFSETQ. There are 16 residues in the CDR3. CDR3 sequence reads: CASSLLGGSNWDTQYF. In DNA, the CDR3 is TGCGCCAGCAGCTTGCTGGGCGGGAGTAATTGGGATACGCAGTATTTT.

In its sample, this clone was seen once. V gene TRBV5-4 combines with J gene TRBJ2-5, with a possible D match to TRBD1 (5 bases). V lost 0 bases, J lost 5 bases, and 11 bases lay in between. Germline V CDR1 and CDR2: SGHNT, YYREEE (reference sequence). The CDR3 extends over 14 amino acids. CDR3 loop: CASSLGGASETQYF. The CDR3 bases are TGTGCCAGCAGCTTGGGGGGCGCCTCGGAGACCCAGTACTTC. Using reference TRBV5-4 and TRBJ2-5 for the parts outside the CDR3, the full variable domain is ETGVTQSPTHLIKTRGQQVTLRCSSQSGHNTVSWYQQALGQGPQFIFQYYREEENGRGNFPPRFSGLQFPNYSSELNVNALELDDSALYLCASSLGGASETQYFGPGTRLLVL.

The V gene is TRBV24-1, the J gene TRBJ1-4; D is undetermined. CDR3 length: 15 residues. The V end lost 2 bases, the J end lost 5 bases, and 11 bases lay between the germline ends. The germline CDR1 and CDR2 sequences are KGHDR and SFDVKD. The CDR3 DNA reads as TGTGCCACCAGTGATTCAGGCCGAGGGAATGAAAAACTGTTTTTT. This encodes CATSDSGRGNEKLFF.

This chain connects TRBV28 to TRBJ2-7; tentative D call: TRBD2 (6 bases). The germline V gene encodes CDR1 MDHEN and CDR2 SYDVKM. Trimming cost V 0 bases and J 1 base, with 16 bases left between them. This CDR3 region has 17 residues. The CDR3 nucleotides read TGTGCCAGCAGTTTATGGGTCCGTGGGCGGGATTCCTACGAGCAGTACTTC. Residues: CASSLWVRGRDSYEQYF.